A single sample is the source of the 9 T cell receptor beta chains below, sequenced in a study of T cells in localized non-small cell lung cancer. The table came from immunoSEQ multiplex PCR; TCRdb's copy has only in-frame clones and leaves some out. This table has around 91,000 clones, roughly 89% appearing once. The source was peripheral blood, collected before any cancer treatment. These receptors were collected from a man aged 40 to 70 with stage I squamous cell lung carcinoma.

This clone appeared once. The chain has TRBV4-1 and TRBJ1-2, with 8 bases aligning to TRBD1. The CDR3 is 15 residues long. After removal of 4 bases from V and 3 bases from J, the junction contained 7 bases not matched to a gene. From germline, CDR1 is MGHRA and CDR2 YSYEKL. In DNA, the CDR3 is TGCGCCAGCAGCCCGCTCCAGGGGGCCTACTATGGCTACACCTTC. Protein sequence: CASSPLQGAYYGYTF.

J is TRBJ1-2 and V is TRBV5-1; possibly TRBD1 for D (5 bases). The CDR3 consists of 13 residues. Trimming left V 0 bases short and J 14 bases short, with 17 bases between. Germline CDR1 and CDR2: SGHRS and YFSETQ. CDR3 nucleotides: TGCGCCAGCAGCTTGGCCGCAGTCAGGGTCCTAACCTTC. It encodes CASSLAAVRVLTF.

This clone was seen just once. This chain links TRBV20-1 with TRBJ2-7; 9 positions agree with TRBD1. The CDR3 runs 11 residues. Germline V gene data show CDR1 as DFQATT and CDR2 as SNEGSKA (reference sequence). V dropped 7 bases and J dropped 12; count of bases not matched to a gene: 10. CDR3 DNA sequence: TGCAGTGTTACGGACGGGACAGGGTTGTACTTC. It is translated as CSVTDGTGLYF.

This clone has a handful of counts. The chain joins TRBV2 to TRBJ1-4, with 7 bases matching TRBD1. Per the germline V gene, CDR1 is SNHLY and CDR2 is FYNNEI. Trimming took 9 bases from V and 0 from J; bases not matched to a gene: 7. The CDR3 is made up of 15 amino acids. The CDR3 DNA reads as TGTGCCAGGATAGGGACAGTCTCAACTAATGAAAAACTGTTTTTT. Translating it yields CARIGTVSTNEKLFF.

The genes are TRBV2 and TRBJ2-2; tentative D call: TRBD1 (6 bases). The germline V gene encodes CDR1 SNHLY and CDR2 FYNNEI. V lost 2 bases, J lost 6 bases, and 13 bases lay in between. The CDR3 consists of 15 residues. In DNA form, the CDR3 reads TGTGCCAGCAGTGAATCTGGCAGGGGTTCCGGGGAGCTGTTTTTT. It codes for CASSESGRGSGELFF.

The chain combines TRBV5-6 with TRBJ2-6; D is undetermined. V was clipped by 2 bases and J by 4 bases, with 16 bases between them. CDR1 is SGHDT, CDR2 YYEEEE, per germline. This CDR3 region has 17 residues. The CDR3 region has the DNA TGTGCCAGCAGCTTATTCGCCGTTGGGCCAGGGGCCAACGTCCTGACTTTC. Translation gives CASSLFAVGPGANVLTF. Full variable domain (rest looked up from reference TRBV5-6 and TRBJ2-6): DAGVTQSPTHLIKTRGQQVTLRCSPKSGHDTVSWYQQALGQGPQFIFQYYEEEERQRGNFPDRFSGHQFPNYSSELNVNALLLGDSALYLCASSLFAVGPGANVLTFGAGSRLTVL.

This clone was observed a few times. The same CDR3 also results from other DNA sequences found in this sample. The gene calls are TRBV7-9 and TRBJ1-2; 9 bases are a match to TRBD1. V trimming: 0 bases; J trimming: 3 bases; junction bases outside the gene matches: 5. Germline CDR1 and CDR2: SEHNR and FQNEAQ (reference sequence). This CDR3 region has 16 residues. The CDR3 protein is CASSLALTGGDYGYTF. The DNA of the CDR3 is TGTGCCAGCAGCTTAGCGTTGACAGGGGGAGACTATGGCTACACCTTC.

This clone was seen more than once but under ten times. The chain recombines TRBV5-1 with TRBJ1-3; D is perhaps TRBD1 (5 bases). The CDR3 is 15 residues long. CDR1 SGHRS and CDR2 YFSETQ come from the germline V gene. The ends were cut back, 3 bases at V and 3 bases at J, with 13 bases in the middle. CDR3 residues: CASSSNSGFGNTIYF. DNA of the CDR3: TGCGCCAGCAGCTCGAATTCAGGGTTTGGAAACACCATATATTTT.

This clone has a single count. The chain has TRBV9 and TRBJ2-1; 14 nucleotides line up with TRBD2. Germline V gene data show CDR1 as SGDLS and CDR2 as YYNGEE. With 0 bases clipped from V and 9 bases from J, the junction kept 2 bases outside the gene matches. CDR3 length: 15 amino acids. Here the CDR3 DNA reads TGTGCCAGCAGCGTAGCGGGACTAGCGGGGGCTGAGCAGTTCTTC. Translating it yields CASSVAGLAGAEQFF.